These 32 T cell receptor beta chains share one sample of origin, sequenced in a study of shared clonotypes between healthy human individuals. The assay was immunoSEQ multiplex PCR, and TCRdb's table has in-frame clones only and misses some. The sample lists about 1,900,000 clones; less than 95% were seen once. Cells designated naive CD8 were CD45RO-negative and were positively selected for CCR7, with terminally differentiated effector memory CD45RA+ cells excluded. The sequencing input was naive CD8+ T cells sorted from blood. These receptors came from a man aged 18 to 30 in good health.

V gene TRBV25-1 combines with J gene TRBJ2-3; unclear D gene. Trimming took off 1 base at V and 2 bases at J, with 16 bases between the two ends. Germline-derived CDR1 and CDR2 are MGHDK and SYGVNS. This CDR3 comprises 17 residues. In DNA form, the CDR3 reads TGTGCCAGCAGTGAATTCGAAACGGTCCTCACCACAGATACGCAGTATTTT. Translation gives CASSEFETVLTTDTQYF. Looking up the rest from reference TRBV25-1 and TRBJ2-3 gives the full variable domain: EADIYQTPRYLVIGTGKKITLECSQTMGHDKMYWYQQDPGMELHLIHYSYGVNSTEKGDLSSESTVSRIRTEHFPLTLESARPSHTSQYLCASSEFETVLTTDTQYFGPGTRLTVL.

The V and J genes are TRBV5-6 and TRBJ2-1; D not resolved. The V and J ends lost 4 bases and 2 bases respectively, with 4 bases between them. Germline V CDR1 and CDR2: SGHDT, YYEEEE. The CDR3 runs 12 residues. The chain's CDR3 is CASSQPYNEQFF. CDR3 nucleotide sequence: TGTGCCAGCAGCCAGCCCTACAATGAGCAGTTCTTC.

This chain uses TRBV11-2 with TRBJ2-2, with TRBD1 as a possible D gene (6 bases). There are 16 residues in the CDR3. Germline V gene sequence: CDR1 SGHAT, CDR2 FQNNGV. V was trimmed by 1 base and J by 6 bases, leaving 15 bases between them. In DNA form, the CDR3 reads TGTGCCAGCAGCTTAGTAGGGGGTTTAGTTGCCGGGGAGCTGTTTTTT. Translation: CASSLVGGLVAGELFF.

As regards this clone: This sample includes further DNA sequences coding for the same CDR3. The V and J genes are TRBV9 and TRBJ2-7, with D unresolved. This CDR3 region has 16 residues. V was trimmed by 0 bases and J by 1 base, leaving 14 bases between them. Germline CDR1 reads SGDLS; CDR2 reads YYNGEE. This CDR3 reads CASSVGPGQGSYEQYF. CDR3 nucleotides: TGTGCCAGCAGCGTAGGGCCGGGCCAAGGTTCCTACGAGCAGTACTTC.

The chain recombines TRBV27 with TRBJ1-6; no clear D. CDR1 is MNHEY, CDR2 SMNVEV, per germline (reference sequence). Trimming took off 5 bases at V and 7 bases at J, with 15 bases between the two ends. The CDR3 consists of 15 residues. CDR3 DNA sequence: TGTGCCAGCAGTAACGGGCCCGCTGGGAATTCACCCCTCCACTTT. It specifies CASSNGPAGNSPLHF.

The sample holds one count of this clone. The chain couples TRBV27 to TRBJ2-7; a possible D gene is TRBD1 (6 bases). The V end was cut by 5 bases, the J end by 7 bases, with 15 bases between. CDR3 size: 13 residues. The germline CDR1 and CDR2 sequences are MNHEY and SMNVEV (reference sequence). CDR3 in amino acids: CASSPRGTGEQYF. In DNA, the CDR3 is TGTGCCAGCAGTCCCAGGGGTACCGGGGAGCAGTACTTC.

V gene TRBV28 combines with J gene TRBJ2-1, with 10 bases identical to TRBD1. Germline CDR1 and CDR2: MDHEN and SYDVKM. This CDR3 is built from 17 residues. V trimming: 6 bases; J trimming: 4 bases; junction bases outside the gene matches: 12. CDR3 in DNA: TGTGCCAGCAGCACCGAGGGACAGGGGAGTAAGTACAATGAGCAGTTCTTC. Residues: CASSTEGQGSKYNEQFF.

CDR3 bases: TGCGCCAGCAGCCCCCTTGGGGGAGTGGCAGATACGCAGTATTTT. It is translated as CASSPLGGVADTQYF. V usage is TRBV4-3 and J usage is TRBJ2-3, with D possibly called TRBD1 or TRBD2 (5 bases each). V lost 4 bases to trimming and J lost 4 bases, with 15 bases between them. The CDR3 runs to 15 residues. The germline gives CDR1 LGHNA, CDR2 YSLEER.

Points on this clone: Its ends do not fully match the called genes, so a read error is possible. This chain links TRBV2 with TRBJ2-5; 7 nucleotides align to TRBD2. The CDR3 runs to 17 residues. CDR1 is SNHLY, CDR2 FYNNEI, per germline. CDR3 DNA sequence: TGTGCCAGCAGTGAATCGGGACTACCAATGAACCAGGAGACCCAGTACTTC. The encoded protein is CASSESGLPMNQETQYF.

The V and J genes are TRBV6-5 and TRBJ2-5; 10 bases line up with TRBD2. V lost 4 bases to trimming and J lost 2 bases; unmatched junction nucleotides: 4. Germline-derived CDR1 and CDR2 are MNHEY and SVGAGI. The CDR3 extends over 15 amino acids. The CDR3 loop is CASSSTSGQQETQYF. The CDR3 DNA sequence: TGTGCCAGCAGTTCGACTAGCGGGCAACAAGAGACCCAGTACTTC.

The V and J genes are TRBV5-4 and TRBJ2-7; a weak D match, TRBD1 (5 bases). Trimming took off 3 bases at V and 3 bases at J, with 10 bases between the two ends. CDR3 size: 13 residues. Germline V gene data show CDR1 as SGHNT and CDR2 as YYREEE (reference sequence). The CDR3 region has the DNA TGTGCCAGCAGCTCGAGTGACAGCTACGAGCAGTACTTC. It yields the protein CASSSSDSYEQYF.

This sequence joins TRBV7-6 and TRBJ2-7, with TRBD1 identical over 9 bases. V was pared by 5 bases and J by 4 bases, with 6 bases of the junction left unmatched. The CDR3 spans 14 residues. CDR1 is SGHVS, CDR2 FNYEAQ, per germline. Here the CDR3 reads CASSDTGGLYEQYF. For the CDR3, the DNA is TGTGCCAGCAGCGACACAGGGGGCCTATACGAGCAGTACTTC.

Turning to this clone: Distinct nucleotide sequences in the sample also encode this CDR3. The chain links TRBV27 to TRBJ2-7; unclear D gene. Trimming pared 6 bases from V and 0 bases from J, leaving 6 bases between. Germline V gene sequence: CDR1 MNHEY, CDR2 SMNVEV (reference sequence). There are 12 residues in the CDR3. The CDR3, as DNA: TGTGCCAGCAGCCCTAGCTCCTACGAGCAGTACTTC. This gives the protein CASSPSSYEQYF.

Concerning this clone: In the same sample, other DNA sequences code for this CDR3. The chain uses TRBV19 and TRBJ2-1; 9 bases line up with TRBD2. Germline V gene lookup returns CDR1 LNHDA and CDR2 SQIVND (reference sequence). The CDR3 sequence is 15 residues long. Unmatched junction bases numbered 2, after V lost 4 bases and J lost 1 base. The CDR3 is CASSTTSGSYNEQFF. CDR3 sequence (DNA): TGTGCCAGTAGTACGACTAGCGGATCCTACAATGAGCAGTTCTTC. The variable domain in full, with the rest retrieved from reference TRBV19 and TRBJ2-1, is DGGITQSPKYLFRKEGQNVTLSCEQNLNHDAMYWYRQDPGQGLRLIYYSQIVNDFQKGDIAEGYSVSREKKESFPLTVTSAQKNPTAFYLCASSTTSGSYNEQFFGPGTRLTVL.

The rearrangement uses TRBV15 and TRBJ2-7; 11 nucleotides agree with TRBD2. The CDR3 runs 16 residues. Germline V gene sequence: CDR1 LNHNV, CDR2 YYDKDF (reference sequence). With 4 bases clipped from V and 3 bases from J, the junction kept 8 bases outside the gene matches. The CDR3: CATSTGLAEGVYEQYF. The CDR3 nucleotides read TGTGCCACCAGCACGGGACTAGCGGAAGGTGTCTACGAGCAGTACTTC.

This rearrangement joins TRBV7-8 to TRBJ2-3, with D maybe TRBD2 (7 bases). Germline V gives CDR1 SGHVS, CDR2 FQNEAQ. The germline V and J ends were trimmed by 2 bases and 2 bases, with 14 bases remaining between them. CDR3 size: 16 residues. The CDR3 region has the DNA TGTGCCAGCAGCTTACGGGTGGGGGGGGCCACAGATACGCAGTATTTT. Translating it yields CASSLRVGGATDTQYF. The whole variable domain, remainder taken from reference TRBV7-8 and TRBJ2-3, is GAGVSQSPRYKVAKRGQDVALRCDPISGHVSLFWYQQALGQGPEFLTYFQNEAQLDKSGLPSDRFFAERPEGSVSTLKIQRTQQEDSAVYLCASSLRVGGATDTQYFGPGTRLTVL.

The gene calls are TRBV7-9 and TRBJ2-2; D might be TRBD2 (6 bases). Trimming shortened V by 8 bases and J by 0 bases, and 13 bases separated the two germline ends. The CDR3 has 15 residues. The germline V gene has CDR1 SEHNR and CDR2 FQNEAQ (reference sequence). CDR3 region: CASPLEGANTGELFF. CDR3 in DNA: TGTGCCAGCCCTTTGGAGGGCGCGAACACCGGGGAGCTGTTTTTT.

This rearrangement joins TRBV11-2 to TRBJ1-5, with TRBD1 as a possible D gene (5 bases). CDR3 length: 14 amino acids. Trimming cost V 1 base and J 7 bases, with 11 bases left between them. In germline, CDR1 is SGHAT, CDR2 FQNNGV. Here the CDR3 reads CASSLGDGTQPQHF. CDR3 DNA sequence: TGTGCCAGCAGCTTAGGGGACGGTACCCAGCCCCAGCATTTT. The whole variable domain, filled in from reference TRBV11-2 and TRBJ1-5, reads EAGVAQSPRYKIIEKRQSVAFWCNPISGHATLYWYQQILGQGPKLLIQFQNNGVVDDSQLPKDRFSAERLKGVDSTLKIQPAKLEDSAVYLCASSLGDGTQPQHFGDGTRLSIL.

The J gene is TRBJ1-2, the V gene TRBV4-1; no clear D. This CDR3 contains 15 residues. V was pared by 0 bases and J by 5 bases, with 13 bases between. CDR1 MGHRA and CDR2 YSYEKL come from the germline V gene. Here the CDR3 reads CASSQEGSEVYGYTF. As DNA, the CDR3 is TGCGCCAGCAGCCAAGAAGGGAGCGAGGTTTATGGCTACACCTTC.

This clone was found once. V is TRBV5-1 and J is TRBJ1-6; D is ambiguous. The germline V gene encodes CDR1 SGHRS and CDR2 YFSETQ. Between the trimmed V and J ends, which lost 0 bases and 2 bases, there was a span of 9 bases. CDR3 length: 16 residues. CDR3 in DNA: TGCGCCAGCAGCTTGGACGGTCCAACCTATAATTCACCCCTCCACTTT. Translation gives CASSLDGPTYNSPLHF.

The CDR3 DNA sequence: TGTGCCAGCAGCTTACAACACCTATCAGGGGGATGGACTTACGAGCAGTACTTC. This gives the protein CASSLQHLSGGWTYEQYF. The V call is TRBV7-2, the J call TRBJ2-7, with 7 bases that match TRBD1. Looked up from germline, CDR1 is SGHTA and CDR2 is FQGNSA. The CDR3 contains 18 residues. The V and J ends lost 2 bases and 4 bases, in that order; junction bases with no gene match: 17.

This chain uses TRBV9 with TRBJ2-5; possible D gene TRBD1, 6 bases. CDR1 and CDR2 from the germline V gene are SGDLS and YYNGEE. The CDR3 covers 13 residues. V was clipped by 3 bases and J by 2 bases, with 8 bases between them. The CDR3 protein is CASSEDRQETQYF. The CDR3 DNA reads TGTGCCAGCAGCGAGGACAGACAAGAGACCCAGTACTTC.

J is TRBJ1-1 and V is TRBV28; D uncertain. V lost 8 bases, J lost 10 bases, and 11 bases lay in between. CDR1 and CDR2 (germline): MDHEN, SYDVKM. CDR3 length equals 10 residues. CDR3 coding DNA: TGTGCCAGCGGACCTCGGGGAGCTTTCTTT. Translation: CASGPRGAFF.

The genes are TRBV5-6 and TRBJ1-2; the D is unclear. Germline CDR1 SGHDT, CDR2 YYEEEE. V lost 2 bases to trimming and J lost 4 bases, with 12 bases between them. CDR3 size: 14 residues. This CDR3 is CASSFPQLGYGYTF. Here the CDR3 DNA reads TGTGCCAGCAGCTTTCCCCAGTTGGGCTATGGCTACACCTTC.

The CDR3 spells CASSLSRTGSNTEAFF. In DNA form, the CDR3 reads TGTGCCAGCAGTTTATCCAGGACAGGTTCGAACACTGAAGCTTTCTTT. The chain couples TRBV27 to TRBJ1-1; TRBD1 matches 7 bases. The germline V gene encodes CDR1 MNHEY and CDR2 SMNVEV (reference sequence). This CDR3 is built from 16 residues. With V trimmed by 0 bases and J by 1 base, 5 bases remained unmatched.

Only one count was recorded for this clone. CDR3 DNA: TGCAGCGTTGAATGGGCCCCCGGGAGCACAGATACGCAGTATTTT. As protein: CSVEWAPGSTDTQYF. The chain couples TRBV29-1 to TRBJ2-3; D gene uncertain. This CDR3 contains 15 residues. The germline V and J ends were trimmed by 2 bases and 0 bases, with 12 bases remaining between them. Per germline, CDR1 SQVTM and CDR2 ANQGSEA.

J is TRBJ2-1 and V is TRBV6-6, with D possibly matching TRBD2 (6 bases). The V gene lost 0 bases and the J gene lost 6 bases, with 12 bases spanning the gap. This CDR3 comprises 15 residues. The germline CDR1 and CDR2 sequences are MNHNY and SVGAGI (reference sequence). CDR3 in DNA: TGTGCCAGCAGTTACTCACCGACTAGGCTCAATGAGCAGTTCTTC. Translated, it gives CASSYSPTRLNEQFF.

The table lists this clone with a count of one. The chain recombines TRBV2 with TRBJ2-1, with D possibly TRBD1 on 5 matching bases. Trimming shortened V by 3 bases and J by 3 bases, and 9 bases separated the two germline ends. The CDR3 has 14 residues. Germline CDR1 and CDR2: SNHLY and FYNNEI. Here the CDR3 reads CASSDLDSYNEQFF. In nucleotides, the CDR3 is TGTGCCAGCAGTGACCTTGACAGCTACAATGAGCAGTTCTTC.

The J gene is TRBJ1-5, the V gene TRBV30; 7 bases fit TRBD1. CDR1 and CDR2 from the germline V gene are GTSNPN and SVGIG (reference sequence). Trimming took 1 base from V and 7 from J; bases not matched to a gene: 4. The CDR3 covers 13 residues. The CDR3 DNA sequence: TGTGCCTGGAGTGCAGACAGGGACCAGCCCCAGCATTTT. Translation gives CAWSADRDQPQHF.

The J gene is TRBJ2-5, the V gene TRBV10-3; D is possibly TRBD1 or TRBD2 (5 bases each). Per the germline V gene, CDR1 is ENHRY and CDR2 is SYGVKD. The V and J ends lost 3 bases and 5 bases respectively, with 13 bases between them. The CDR3 spans 14 residues. The CDR3 sequence: CAISELGTGETQYF. The CDR3 DNA is TGTGCCATCAGTGAACTAGGGACGGGGGAGACCCAGTACTTC.

V gene TRBV7-8 combines with J gene TRBJ2-7; D unclear. The CDR3 is made up of 13 amino acids. V lost 5 bases, J lost 5 bases, and 13 bases lay in between. The germline gives CDR1 SGHVS, CDR2 FQNEAQ. CDR3 in amino acids: CASSPDLRHEQYF. DNA of the CDR3: TGTGCCAGCAGCCCGGACCTCAGGCACGAGCAGTACTTC.

The chain couples TRBV9 to TRBJ2-1; maybe TRBD2 (6 bases). V lost 0 bases and J lost 2, with 6 bases in between. This CDR3 contains 14 residues. The germline CDR1 and CDR2 sequences are SGDLS and YYNGEE. The CDR3 here is CASSVGTTYNEQFF. In DNA, the CDR3 is TGTGCCAGCAGCGTAGGGACTACCTACAATGAGCAGTTCTTC.